This TCR beta chain is from a study of T cells of healthy individuals. MiXCR, run by TCRdb on the 5' RACE reads, gives a single entry per CDR3 protein. The sample lists 53,000 or so distinct CDR3 sequences, roughly 14% seen once, with around 16% in the top ten. This clonotype was recorded many times. At one of its ends the junction is not consistent with the germline gene, which may arise from a read error. The CDR3 spans 12 residues. Per the germline V gene, CDR1 is SNHLY and CDR2 is FYNNEI. The source is a human donor in good health. V usage is TRBV2 and J usage is TRBJ2-3, with D tentatively TRBD2 (6 bases). The CDR3 sequence is CASSTSRDTQYF. The CDR3 bases are TGTGCCAGCAGCACTAGCAGAGATACGCAGTATTTT.